This T cell receptor (beta chain) originates from a study of identifying expanded T cells in peripheral blood. V lost 5 bases and J lost 4, with 17 bases in between. The CDR3 length is 15 residues. The V gene's germline CDR1 is GTSNPN and CDR2 SVGIG (reference sequence). No infections or other immune events were documented during collection. TCRdb's table, derived via immunoSEQ multiplex PCR, lists solely in-frame clones and lacks some. The repertoire has approximately 100,000 clones, approximately 88% of them found once; the top ten carry roughly 17%. The rearrangement links TRBV30 to TRBJ2-2; the D gene is possibly TRBD2 (6 bases). This receptor was identified in a person aged 18-70 years in good health. The sample comprised blood. This CDR3 reads CAWGGGGAFTGELFF. CDR3 sequence (DNA): TGTGCCTGGGGCGGCGGAGGGGCGTTCACCGGGGAGCTGTTTTTT.